This passage covers 28 T cell receptor beta chains from one sample sequenced in a study of T cells in Graves' hyperthyroidism and ophthalmopathy. Amplification targeted TCR beta CDR3 regions from RNA transcripts. The HTBI set primed first-round TCR CDR3 RT-PCR. TCRdb re-derived calls from the multiplex PCR reads in MiXCR, one entry per CDR3 protein. The profile shows around 350,000 distinct CDR3 sequences, 13% to 15% of them singletons. The sample consisted of blood. The receptors shown here come from a woman aged 25 to 39 with Graves' ophthalmopathy.

This clonotype was counted a single time. At one end, the junction sequence differs from germline, possibly due to a read error. The chain employs TRBV4-1 and TRBJ1-1; weak D call: TRBD1 (5 bases). This CDR3 is built from 15 residues. CDR1 is MGHRA and CDR2 is YSYEKL in the germline V gene. The CDR3 loop reads CASSQDSGRGTDAFF. In DNA form, the CDR3 reads TGCGCCAGCAGCCAAGATTCGGGCCGGGGGACTGACGCTTTCTTT.

This clonotype was found many times. The genes are TRBV7-3 and TRBJ2-2; tentatively, D is TRBD1 (5 bases). The CDR3 sequence is 13 residues long. Per the germline V gene, CDR1 is SGHTA and CDR2 is FQGTGA. V was shortened by 2 bases and J by 6 bases, with 7 bases between the two germline ends. This CDR3 reads CASSLGAAGELFF. CDR3 nucleotide sequence: TGTGCCAGCAGCTTAGGGGCCGCCGGGGAGCTGTTTTTT. The entire variable domain, with the rest obtained from reference TRBV7-3 and TRBJ2-2, is as follows: GAGVSQTPSNKVTEKGKYVELRCDPISGHTALYWYRQSLGQGPEFLIYFQGTGAADDSGLPNDRFFAVRPEGSVSTLKIQRTERGDSAVYLCASSLGAAGELFFGEGSRLTVL.

With respect to this clonotype: The junction shows a germline mismatch at one end, possibly a read error. CDR3 in amino acids: CASSLPTENSGTGGWGGNQRQHF. CDR3 DNA: TGTGCCAGCAGTTTACCGACCGAAAACTCCGGGACAGGGGGCTGGGGGGGCAATCAGCGCCAGCATTTT. The rearrangement joins TRBV28 to TRBJ1-5; 12 positions agree with TRBD1. Germline CDR1 reads MDHEN; CDR2 reads SYDVKM. The CDR3 length is 23 residues. Full variable domain (missing parts from reference TRBV28 and TRBJ1-5): DVKVTQSSRYLVKRTGEKVFLECVQDMDHENMFWYRQDPGLGLRLIYFSYDVKMKEKGDIPEGYSVSREKKERFSLILESASTNQTSMYLCASSLPTENSGTGGWGGNQRQHFGDGTRLSIL.

This clonotype was seen at least ten times. The CDR3 loop reads CASSLRQGRGEQFF. Written as DNA, the CDR3 is TGTGCCAGCAGCCTTAGACAGGGGCGGGGAGAGCAGTTCTTC. The chain links TRBV7-2 to TRBJ2-1; TRBD1 matches 8 bases. Germline CDR1 reads SGHTA; CDR2 reads FQGNSA. Trimming took 5 bases from V and 10 from J; bases not matched to a gene: 10. This CDR3 comprises 14 residues.

This clonotype was counted at least ten times. The chain uses TRBV2 and TRBJ2-1, with D maybe TRBD2 (6 bases). V lost 2 bases to trimming and J lost 4 bases, with 9 bases between them. Looked up from germline, CDR1 is SNHLY and CDR2 is FYNNEI. This CDR3 has 14 residues. CDR3: CASSELAPYNEQFF. In DNA, the CDR3 is TGTGCCAGCAGTGAACTAGCGCCATACAATGAGCAGTTCTTC. Combining the CDR3 with reference TRBV2 and TRBJ2-1 gives the whole variable domain EPEVTQTPSHQVTQMGQEVILRCVPISNHLYFYWYRQILGQKVEFLVSFYNNEISEKSEIFDDQFSVERPDGSNFTLKIRSTKLEDSAMYFCASSELAPYNEQFFGPGTRLTVL.

This clonotype was observed many times. The rearrangement uses TRBV6-6 and TRBJ1-1; the match to TRBD1 covers 7 bases. The CDR3 runs to 13 residues. The germline V gene has CDR1 MNHNY and CDR2 SVGAGI (reference sequence). With V trimmed by 2 bases and J by 8 bases, 5 bases remained unmatched. CDR3 nucleotide sequence: TGTGCCAGCAGTTACAGCAGGGGGAGAGAAGCTTTCTTT. Translating it yields CASSYSRGREAFF.

This clonotype was seen many times. The rearrangement links TRBV11-2 to TRBJ2-7; no clear D gene. The V end lost 5 bases, the J end lost 4 bases, and 12 bases lay between the germline ends. This CDR3 is 13 amino acids long. Germline V gene data show CDR1 as SGHAT and CDR2 as FQNNGV. The DNA for the CDR3 is TGTGCCAGCAGCATAGGCATCCGATACGAGCAGTACTTC. Its translation is CASSIGIRYEQYF. The variable domain in full, completed from reference TRBV11-2 and TRBJ2-7, reads EAGVAQSPRYKIIEKRQSVAFWCNPISGHATLYWYQQILGQGPKLLIQFQNNGVVDDSQLPKDRFSAERLKGVDSTLKIQPAKLEDSAVYLCASSIGIRYEQYFGPGTRLTVT.

The genes are TRBV12-3 or TRBV12-4 and TRBJ2-3; maybe TRBD2 (6 bases). Trimming left V 1 base short and J 2 bases short, with 10 bases between. This CDR3 contains 15 residues. CDR3 in DNA: TGTGCCAGCAGTTTAGAACTAGCCGACACAGATACGCAGTATTTT. It specifies CASSLELADTDTQYF.

This clonotype was counted at least ten times. The chain couples TRBV15 to TRBJ2-3; D possibly matches TRBD1 or TRBD2 (5 bases each). The V and J ends lost 0 bases and 2 bases respectively, with 6 bases between them. The germline V gene has CDR1 LNHNV and CDR2 YYDKDF (reference sequence). The CDR3 has 14 amino acids. CDR3 DNA sequence: TGTGCCACCAGCAGAGAGGGGGACACAGATACGCAGTATTTT. Amino acid sequence: CATSREGDTDTQYF.

The table lists this clonotype with many counts. The V gene is TRBV10-3, the J gene TRBJ2-7; 10 nucleotides agree with TRBD1. CDR3 size: 14 residues. The trim removed 3 bases at V and 6 bases at J, leaving 5 bases unmatched. Germline CDR1 is ENHRY and CDR2 is SYGVKD. The CDR3 here is CAISDDRGLFEQYF. The CDR3 nucleotides are TGTGCCATCAGTGACGACAGGGGGCTTTTCGAGCAGTACTTC.

This clonotype was seen a handful of times. The chain employs TRBV4-1 and TRBJ2-7; a weak D match, TRBD1 (8 bases). Germline loops: CDR1 MGHRA, CDR2 YSYEKL. The CDR3 totals 16 residues. Between the trimmed V and J ends, which lost 4 bases and 6 bases, there was a span of 22 bases. CDR3 in DNA: TGCGCCAGCAGCCCTAAGGGGGGGGCAGGGGGCGGCGAGCAGTACTTC. Translating gives CASSPKGGAGGGEQYF.

In this sample, this clonotype turned up many times. V is TRBV20-1 and J is TRBJ1-1; maybe TRBD1 (5 bases). Looked up from germline, CDR1 is DFQATT and CDR2 is SNEGSKA (reference sequence). V dropped 3 bases and J dropped 2 bases, with 13 bases sitting between them. CDR3 length: 14 amino acids. As DNA, the CDR3 is TGCAGTGCTAGTTACAGGCTCCTTAACACTGAAGCTTTCTTT. Translating gives CSASYRLLNTEAFF.

This clonotype was seen only a few times. The chain couples TRBV4-2 to TRBJ2-7; D uncertain. The V gene's germline CDR1 is LGHNA and CDR2 YNFKEQ. The CDR3 is 16 amino acids. The V gene lost 3 bases and the J gene lost 0 bases, with 15 bases spanning the gap. CDR3 bases: TGTGCCAGCAGCCAGCTCTGGGCAGGCCTCTCCTACGAGCAGTACTTC. Its translation is CASSQLWAGLSYEQYF.

This clonotype was observed many times. This chain joins TRBV30 and TRBJ1-4; D is uncertain. Per the germline V gene, CDR1 is GTSNPN and CDR2 is SVGIG (reference sequence). V was trimmed by 1 base and J by 8 bases, leaving 17 bases between them. The CDR3 is 15 amino acids. CDR3 amino acids: CAWSADPGMTEKLFF. In DNA form, the CDR3 reads TGTGCCTGGAGTGCGGATCCCGGAATGACGGAAAAACTGTTTTTT. Complete variable domain (other parts from reference TRBV30 and TRBJ1-4): SQTIHQWPATLVQPVGSPLSLECTVEGTSNPNLYWYRQAAGRGLQLLFYSVGIGQISSEVPQNLSASRPQDRQFILSSKKLLLSDSGFYLCAWSADPGMTEKLFFGSGTQLSVL.

The chain is built from TRBV12-5 and TRBJ2-1, with 14 bases fitting TRBD2. Looked up from germline, CDR1 is LGHNT and CDR2 is FRNRAP. CDR3 size: 19 residues. Germline trimming cut 0 bases from V and 2 bases from J; bases unmatched to any gene: 6. CDR3 region: CASGLVRGLAGDPYNEQFF. Written as DNA, the CDR3 is TGTGCTAGTGGTTTGGTACGGGGACTAGCGGGGGACCCCTACAATGAGCAGTTCTTC.

This clonotype was counted at least ten times. The chain couples TRBV7-2 to TRBJ1-2; D remains ambiguous. The germline CDR1 and CDR2 sequences are SGHTA and FQGNSA. Trimming shortened V by 1 base and J by 4 bases, and 13 bases separated the two germline ends. The CDR3 loop spans 15 amino acids. The CDR3 spells CASSLGHGVGYGYTF. The CDR3 DNA reads TGTGCCAGCAGCTTAGGTCATGGGGTAGGCTATGGCTACACCTTC.

This clonotype was seen at least ten times. This sequence joins TRBV10-3 and TRBJ1-4; D is undetermined. Looked up from germline, CDR1 is ENHRY and CDR2 is SYGVKD. This CDR3 spans 14 amino acids. The V gene lost 3 bases and the J gene lost 5 bases, with 10 bases spanning the gap. Here the CDR3 reads CAISDGRTNEKLFF. The CDR3 nucleotides are TGTGCCATCAGTGATGGCAGAACCAATGAAAAACTGTTTTTT.

This rearrangement joins TRBV7-8 to TRBJ1-5; the D gene is possibly TRBD1 (6 bases). The germline V gene has CDR1 SGHVS and CDR2 FQNEAQ. This CDR3 has 15 amino acids. Trimming took 2 bases from V and 3 from J, leaving 11 bases between them. This chain's CDR3 is CASSLPGGYNQPQHF. The DNA of the CDR3 is TGTGCCAGCAGCTTACCCGGGGGCTACAATCAGCCCCAGCATTTT.

This clonotype appeared many times. The rearrangement links TRBV15 to TRBJ1-2, with D possibly being TRBD1 (5 bases). Germline CDR1 reads LNHNV; CDR2 reads YYDKDF (reference sequence). V lost 5 bases and J 4 bases, leaving 17 bases between the germline ends. CDR3 size: 15 residues. The CDR3 loop is CATSGARDSPYGYTF. In nucleotides, the CDR3 is TGTGCCACCAGCGGGGCCCGAGACAGCCCCTATGGCTACACCTTC.

This chain uses TRBV4-1 with TRBJ2-7, with 8 bases that match TRBD1. This CDR3 spans 14 amino acids. V shed 6 bases and J 5 bases; nucleotides not matched to a gene: 9. CDR1 MGHRA and CDR2 YSYEKL come from the germline V gene. The CDR3 DNA follows: TGCGCCAGCAGTGCGACAGGGGACCCGAACGAGCAGTACTTC. As protein: CASSATGDPNEQYF.

In this sample, this clonotype turned up many times. The genes are TRBV20-1 and TRBJ1-3, with D perhaps matching TRBD1 (5 bases). Germline lookup yields CDR1 DFQATT and CDR2 SNEGSKA (reference sequence). V lost 1 base and J lost 2, with 15 bases in between. This CDR3 is 16 amino acids long. The CDR3 DNA reads TGCAGTGCTAGAGTTGGGCCCGGGACGGCTGGAAACACCATATATTTT. It translates to CSARVGPGTAGNTIYF.

This clonotype was observed many times. The CDR3 spells CASSLVVWGPGYGYTF. The CDR3 coding sequence is TGTGCCAGCAGTTTAGTTGTCTGGGGACCGGGCTATGGCTACACCTTC. This chain joins TRBV28 and TRBJ1-2, with D possibly being TRBD1 (5 bases). Trimming removed 2 bases from V and 4 bases from J, with 17 bases in between. Germline V lookup: CDR1 MDHEN, CDR2 SYDVKM. This CDR3 has 16 amino acids.

As concerns this clonotype: With a much larger clone just one base away, this may be a read error. V usage is TRBV5-6 and J usage is TRBJ1-1, with 7 bases aligning to TRBD1. V shed 4 bases, J shed 1 base, and the junction held 7 bases outside the gene matches. CDR1 is SGHDT, CDR2 YYEEEE, per germline. The CDR3 consists of 15 residues. The CDR3 coding sequence is TGTGCCAGCAGCCGAAGTGGGACAGCGAACACTGAAGCTTTCTTT. It specifies CASSRSGTANTEAFF.

At least ten counts were recorded for this clonotype. The V and J genes are TRBV30 and TRBJ2-7, with TRBD1 as a possible D gene (5 bases). There are 14 residues in the CDR3. The V gene's germline CDR1 is GTSNPN and CDR2 SVGIG (reference sequence). Trimming shortened V by 0 bases and J by 6 bases, and 15 bases separated the two germline ends. This CDR3 is CAWSVIGQGGEQYF. CDR3 nucleotide sequence: TGTGCCTGGAGTGTAATCGGGCAGGGTGGCGAGCAGTACTTC. Combining the CDR3 with reference TRBV30 and TRBJ2-7 gives the whole variable domain SQTIHQWPATLVQPVGSPLSLECTVEGTSNPNLYWYRQAAGRGLQLLFYSVGIGQISSEVPQNLSASRPQDRQFILSSKKLLLSDSGFYLCAWSVIGQGGEQYFGPGTRLTVT.

This clonotype was observed many times. The chain carries TRBV20-1 and TRBJ1-2; 9 nucleotides agree with TRBD1. The V segment lost 2 bases and the J segment 4 bases; nucleotides outside the gene matches: 8. The CDR3 is 15 amino acids. Germline V CDR1 and CDR2: DFQATT, SNEGSKA (reference sequence). CDR3: CSARSLGQGAYGYTF. The CDR3 coding sequence is TGCAGTGCTAGAAGTCTGGGACAGGGTGCCTATGGCTACACCTTC.

This clonotype showed up many times. This rearrangement joins TRBV9 to TRBJ2-1; 8 nucleotides align to TRBD1. The germline V gene encodes CDR1 SGDLS and CDR2 YYNGEE. The ends lost 4 bases at V and 6 bases at J; junction bases unmatched: 12. The CDR3 spans 16 residues. The CDR3 DNA sequence: TGTGCCAGCAGCCTTCGGACAGGGCCCCCGGGCAATGAGCAGTTCTTC. As protein: CASSLRTGPPGNEQFF.

This clonotype showed up just once. The CDR3 sequence is CASSSRPDSGVEGYTF. CDR3 nucleotide sequence: TGTGCCAGCAGCTCTCGACCCGACAGCGGGGTGGAGGGCTACACCTTC. The chain uses TRBV9 and TRBJ1-2, with D perhaps TRBD1 (5 bases). The CDR3 has 16 residues. Germline-derived CDR1 and CDR2 are SGDLS and YYNGEE. V lost 4 bases to trimming and J lost 8 bases, with 24 bases between them.

The gene calls are TRBV6-5 and TRBJ2-7; TRBD1 aligns across 12 bases. This CDR3 is 15 amino acids long. The germline V gene has CDR1 MNHEY and CDR2 SVGAGI. J was trimmed by 7 bases and V by 6 bases; bases with no gene match: 10. The CDR3 loop reads CASRYRDRGLGEQYF. The CDR3 DNA follows: TGTGCCAGCAGATACCGGGACAGGGGGCTGGGGGAGCAGTACTTC.